Included here is one T cell receptor (beta chain) sequence, with context. The source of the sample is a study of T cell changes during pregnancy in multiple sclerosis. The germline V and J ends were trimmed by 0 bases and 7 bases, with 7 bases remaining between them. The CDR3 totals 12 residues. Germline V gene lookup returns CDR1 SGHAT and CDR2 FQNNGV. Repertoires were generated with immunoSEQ multiplex PCR, while TCRdb's copy carries only in-frame clones and drops some. This table has approximately 50,000 clones, approximately 90% appearing once. The receptor was isolated from a female donor with multiple sclerosis, enrolled in a pregnancy study. The genes are TRBV11-2 and TRBJ2-7, with D maybe TRBD2 (5 bases). The sequenced sample was CD4+ T cells from peripheral blood mononuclear cells, obtained after pregnancy. In DNA form, the CDR3 reads TGTGCCAGCAGCTTAGATCGCGGGGAGCAGTACTTC. Translation gives CASSLDRGEQYF.